This TCR beta chain came from a study of T-cell reconstitution after alpha-beta-depleted transplantation in children. Whole-study results and caveats: Several hundred rapidly expanded clones from non-depleted graft cells reportedly supplied alpha-beta T cells about two months post-transplant. Surviving thymic progenitors and recipient T cells were the source of high TCRbeta diversity at day 60 in some patients. Hyperexpanded clones declined; after one year, newly produced T cells mostly supplied diversity.

Unique molecular identifiers were built into the TCRbeta library. Each CDR3 protein gets one entry after TCRdb re-called the PCR reads with MiXCR. The sample carries fewer than 700,000 distinct CDR3 sequences, approximately 13% recorded once. This clonotype has just a few counts. Its specificity is not known. Germline V gene lookup returns CDR1 SGHRS and CDR2 YFSETQ. Trimming took 1 base from V and 0 from J; bases not matched to a gene: 10. This CDR3 has 19 residues. The input for sequencing was PBMCs, mostly from graft donor cells, taken 360 days after TCRalphabeta/CD19-depleted stem cell transplant. The sequence came from a male patient between 10 and 17 years old who had a stem cell transplant for acute myeloid leukemia, so the T cells may come from the graft donor. V is TRBV5-1 and J is TRBJ2-2; 9 positions agree with TRBD2. The CDR3 spells CASSLIRAGGPANTGELFF. CDR3 in DNA: TGCGCCAGCAGCTTGATACGGGCGGGAGGGCCTGCGAACACCGGGGAGCTGTTTTTT. Based on the CDR3 plus reference TRBV5-1 and TRBJ2-2, the full variable domain is KAGVTQTPRYLIKTRGQQVTLSCSPISGHRSVSWYQQTPGQGLQFLFEYFSETQRNKGNFPGRFSGRQFSNSRSEMNVSTLELGDSALYLCASSLIRAGGPANTGELFFGEGSRLTVL.